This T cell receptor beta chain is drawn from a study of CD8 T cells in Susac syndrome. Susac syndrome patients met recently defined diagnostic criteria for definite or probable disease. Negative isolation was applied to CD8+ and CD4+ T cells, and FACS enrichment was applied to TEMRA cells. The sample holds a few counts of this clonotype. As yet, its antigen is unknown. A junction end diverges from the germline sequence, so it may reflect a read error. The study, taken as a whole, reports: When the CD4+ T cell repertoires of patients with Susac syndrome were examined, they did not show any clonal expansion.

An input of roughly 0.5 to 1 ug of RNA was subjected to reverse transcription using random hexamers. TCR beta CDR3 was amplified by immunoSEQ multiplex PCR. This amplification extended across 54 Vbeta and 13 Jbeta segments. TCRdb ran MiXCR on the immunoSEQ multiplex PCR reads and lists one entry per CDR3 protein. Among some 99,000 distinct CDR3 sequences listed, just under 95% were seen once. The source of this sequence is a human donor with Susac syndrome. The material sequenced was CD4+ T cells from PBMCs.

The CDR3 sequence is CASSQDSNQPQHF. DNA of the CDR3: TGTGCCAGCAGCCAAGATAGCAATCAGCCCCAGCATTTT. This chain joins TRBV4-1 and TRBJ1-5; D call uncertain. CDR1 and CDR2 (germline): MGHRA, YSYEKL. The length of the CDR3 is 13 residues.